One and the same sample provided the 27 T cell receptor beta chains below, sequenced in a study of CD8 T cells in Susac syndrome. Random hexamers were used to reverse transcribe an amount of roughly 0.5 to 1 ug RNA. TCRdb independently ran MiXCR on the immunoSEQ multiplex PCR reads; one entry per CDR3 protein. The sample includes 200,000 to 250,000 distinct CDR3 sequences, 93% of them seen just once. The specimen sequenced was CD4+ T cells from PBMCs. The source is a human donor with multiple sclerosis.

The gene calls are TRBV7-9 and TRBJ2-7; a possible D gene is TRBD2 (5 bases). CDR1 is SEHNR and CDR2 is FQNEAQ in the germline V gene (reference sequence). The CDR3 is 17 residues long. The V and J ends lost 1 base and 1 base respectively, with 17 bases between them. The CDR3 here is CASSLDLWGEGSYEQYF. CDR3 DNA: TGTGCCAGCAGCTTAGACCTTTGGGGAGAAGGATCCTACGAGCAGTACTTC. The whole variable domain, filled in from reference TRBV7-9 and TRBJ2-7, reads DTGVSQNPRHKITKRGQNVTFRCDPISEHNRLYWYRQTLGQGPEFLTYFQNEAQLEKSRLLSDRFSAERPKGSFSTLEIQRTEQGDSAMYLCASSLDLWGEGSYEQYFGPGTRLTVT.

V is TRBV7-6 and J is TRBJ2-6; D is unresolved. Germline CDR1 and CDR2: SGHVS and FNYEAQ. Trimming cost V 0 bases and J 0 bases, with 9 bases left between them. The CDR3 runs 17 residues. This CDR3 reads CASSLARLGSGANVLTF. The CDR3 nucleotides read TGTGCCAGCAGCTTAGCCAGGTTAGGCTCTGGGGCCAACGTCCTGACTTTC.

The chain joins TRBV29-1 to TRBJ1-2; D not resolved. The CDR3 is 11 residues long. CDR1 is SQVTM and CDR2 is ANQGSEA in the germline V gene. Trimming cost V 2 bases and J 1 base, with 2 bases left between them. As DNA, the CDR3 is TGCAGCGTTGAAATTAACTATGGCTACACCTTC. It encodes CSVEINYGYTF.

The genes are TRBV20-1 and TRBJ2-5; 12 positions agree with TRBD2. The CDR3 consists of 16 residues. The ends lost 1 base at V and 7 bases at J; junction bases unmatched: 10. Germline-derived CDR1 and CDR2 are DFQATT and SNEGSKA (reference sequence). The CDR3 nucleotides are TGCAGTGCTAGAGTCAGGGGACTAGCGGGCCTTGGGACCCAGTACTTC. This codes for CSARVRGLAGLGTQYF.

The CDR3 region has the DNA TGTGCCAGCAGCCAAGCCGGGACTAGCGGGACTTACACAGATACGCAGTATTTT. Translation gives CASSQAGTSGTYTDTQYF. This rearrangement joins TRBV3-1 to TRBJ2-3; 13 bases are a match to TRBD2. The CDR3 runs 18 residues. In germline, CDR1 is LGHDT, CDR2 YNNKEL (reference sequence). The trim removed 1 base at V and 2 bases at J, leaving 6 bases unmatched.

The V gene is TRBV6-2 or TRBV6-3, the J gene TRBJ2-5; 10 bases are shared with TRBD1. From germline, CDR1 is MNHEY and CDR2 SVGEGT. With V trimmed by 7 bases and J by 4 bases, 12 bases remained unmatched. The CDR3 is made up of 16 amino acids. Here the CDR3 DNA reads TGTGCCAGCAAAGACACCGGGACAGGGGCTCGAGAGACCCAGTACTTC. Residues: CASKDTGTGARETQYF.

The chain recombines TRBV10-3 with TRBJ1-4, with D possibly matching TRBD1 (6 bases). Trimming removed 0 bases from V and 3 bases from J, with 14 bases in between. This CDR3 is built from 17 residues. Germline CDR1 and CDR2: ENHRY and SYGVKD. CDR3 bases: TGTGCCATCAGTGAGTCCCGAGTGGGGGCGGCTAATGAAAAACTGTTTTTT. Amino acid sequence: CAISESRVGAANEKLFF.

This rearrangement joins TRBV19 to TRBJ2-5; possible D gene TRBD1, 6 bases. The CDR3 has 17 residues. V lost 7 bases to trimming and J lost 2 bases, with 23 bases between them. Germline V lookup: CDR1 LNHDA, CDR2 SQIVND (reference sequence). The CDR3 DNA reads TGTGCCAGTACCATGAGAAATTGGGGCCAGGGGCAAGAGACCCAGTACTTC. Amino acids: CASTMRNWGQGQETQYF. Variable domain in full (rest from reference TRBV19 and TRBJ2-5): DGGITQSPKYLFRKEGQNVTLSCEQNLNHDAMYWYRQDPGQGLRLIYYSQIVNDFQKGDIAEGYSVSREKKESFPLTVTSAQKNPTAFYLCASTMRNWGQGQETQYFGPGTRLLVL.

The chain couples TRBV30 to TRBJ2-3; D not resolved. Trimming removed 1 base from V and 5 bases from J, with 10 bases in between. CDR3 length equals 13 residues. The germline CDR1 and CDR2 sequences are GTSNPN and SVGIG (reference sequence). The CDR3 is CAWSGLVGDTQYF. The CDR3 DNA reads TGTGCCTGGAGTGGGCTAGTGGGAGATACGCAGTATTTT. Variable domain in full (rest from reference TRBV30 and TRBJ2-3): SQTIHQWPATLVQPVGSPLSLECTVEGTSNPNLYWYRQAAGRGLQLLFYSVGIGQISSEVPQNLSASRPQDRQFILSSKKLLLSDSGFYLCAWSGLVGDTQYFGPGTRLTVL.

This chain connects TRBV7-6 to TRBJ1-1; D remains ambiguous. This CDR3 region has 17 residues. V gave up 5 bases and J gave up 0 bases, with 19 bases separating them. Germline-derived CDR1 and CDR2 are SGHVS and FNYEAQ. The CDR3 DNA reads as TGTGCCAGCAGCCCCCGAGCCTCCGGGGAGATGAACACTGAAGCTTTCTTT. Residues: CASSPRASGEMNTEAFF.

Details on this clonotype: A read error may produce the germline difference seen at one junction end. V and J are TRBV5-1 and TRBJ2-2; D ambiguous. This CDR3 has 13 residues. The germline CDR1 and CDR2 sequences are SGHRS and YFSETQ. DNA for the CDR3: TGTGCCAGCAGTCTAACGGACACCGGGGAGCTGTTTTTT. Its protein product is CASSLTDTGELFF.

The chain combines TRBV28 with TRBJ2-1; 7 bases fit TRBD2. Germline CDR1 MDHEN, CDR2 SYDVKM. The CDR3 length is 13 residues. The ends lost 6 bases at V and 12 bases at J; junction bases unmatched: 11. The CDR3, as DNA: TGTGCCAGCAGCGCCCCGGGACTACCGTTGCAGTTCTTC. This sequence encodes CASSAPGLPLQFF.

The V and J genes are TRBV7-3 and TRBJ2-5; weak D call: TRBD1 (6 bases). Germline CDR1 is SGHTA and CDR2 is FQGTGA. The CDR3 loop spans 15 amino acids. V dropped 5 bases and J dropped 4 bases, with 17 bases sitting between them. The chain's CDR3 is CASSAHREVGETQYF. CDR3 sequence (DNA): TGTGCCAGCAGCGCCCACAGGGAAGTGGGAGAGACCCAGTACTTC.

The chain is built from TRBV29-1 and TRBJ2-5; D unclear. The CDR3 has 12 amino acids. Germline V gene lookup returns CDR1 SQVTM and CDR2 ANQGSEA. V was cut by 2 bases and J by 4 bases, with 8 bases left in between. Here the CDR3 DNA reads TGCAGCGTTGAAAACGCTGGAGAGACCCAGTACTTC. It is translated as CSVENAGETQYF.

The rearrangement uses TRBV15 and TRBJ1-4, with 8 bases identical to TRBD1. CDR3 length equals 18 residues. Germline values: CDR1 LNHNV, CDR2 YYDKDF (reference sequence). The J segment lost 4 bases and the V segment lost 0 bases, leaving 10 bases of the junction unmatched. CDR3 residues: CATSRDQQGVVGNEKLFF. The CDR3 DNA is TGTGCCACCAGCAGAGACCAACAGGGGGTAGTGGGTAATGAAAAACTGTTTTTT.

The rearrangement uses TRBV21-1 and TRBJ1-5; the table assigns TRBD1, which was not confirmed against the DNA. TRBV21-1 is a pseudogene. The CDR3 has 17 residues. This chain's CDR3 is CASSKDERGRGNQPQHF. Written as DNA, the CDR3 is TGTGCCAGCAGCAAAGACGAGCGGGGGCGGGGCAATCAGCCCCAGCATTTT.

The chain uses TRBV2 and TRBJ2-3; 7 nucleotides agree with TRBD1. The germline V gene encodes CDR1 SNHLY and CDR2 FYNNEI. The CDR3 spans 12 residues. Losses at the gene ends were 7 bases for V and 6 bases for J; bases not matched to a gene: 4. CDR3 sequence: CASNTGADTQYF. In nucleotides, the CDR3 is TGTGCCAGCAACACAGGGGCCGATACGCAGTATTTT.

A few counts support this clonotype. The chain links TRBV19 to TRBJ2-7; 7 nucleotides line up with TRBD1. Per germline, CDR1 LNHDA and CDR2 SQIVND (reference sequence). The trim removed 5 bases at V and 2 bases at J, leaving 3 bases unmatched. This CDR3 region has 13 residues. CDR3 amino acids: CASSATGPYEQYF. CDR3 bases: TGTGCCAGTAGTGCGACAGGGCCCTACGAGCAGTACTTC. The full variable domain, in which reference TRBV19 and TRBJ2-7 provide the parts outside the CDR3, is DGGITQSPKYLFRKEGQNVTLSCEQNLNHDAMYWYRQDPGQGLRLIYYSQIVNDFQKGDIAEGYSVSREKKESFPLTVTSAQKNPTAFYLCASSATGPYEQYFGPGTRLTVT.

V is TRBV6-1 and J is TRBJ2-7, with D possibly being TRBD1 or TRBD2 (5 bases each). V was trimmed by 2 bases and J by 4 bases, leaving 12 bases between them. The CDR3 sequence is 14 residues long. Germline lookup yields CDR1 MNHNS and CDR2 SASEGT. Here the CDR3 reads CASSERQGAYEQYF. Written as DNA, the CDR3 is TGTGCCAGCAGTGAACGGCAGGGAGCTTACGAGCAGTACTTC.

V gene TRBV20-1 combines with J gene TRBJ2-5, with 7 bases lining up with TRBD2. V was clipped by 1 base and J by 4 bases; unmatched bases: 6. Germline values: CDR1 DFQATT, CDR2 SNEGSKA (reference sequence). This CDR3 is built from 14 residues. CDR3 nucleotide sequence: TGCAGTGCTAGAGTTGGTTCTAGCGGAGAGACCCAGTACTTC. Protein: CSARVGSSGETQYF.

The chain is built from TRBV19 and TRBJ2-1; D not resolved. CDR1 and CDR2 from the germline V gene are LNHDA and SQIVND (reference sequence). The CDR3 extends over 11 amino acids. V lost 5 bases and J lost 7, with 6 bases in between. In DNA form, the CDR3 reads TGTGCCAGTAGTTCTGGAAATGAGCAGTTCTTC. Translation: CASSSGNEQFF.

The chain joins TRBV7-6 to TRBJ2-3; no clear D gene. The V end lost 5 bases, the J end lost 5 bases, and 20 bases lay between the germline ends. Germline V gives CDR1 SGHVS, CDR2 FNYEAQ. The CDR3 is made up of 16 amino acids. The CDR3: CASSMPQSPPKDTQYF. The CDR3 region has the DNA TGTGCCAGCAGCATGCCCCAGAGCCCCCCCAAAGATACGCAGTATTTT. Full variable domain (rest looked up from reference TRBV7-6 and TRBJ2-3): GAGVSQSPRYKVTKRGQDVALRCDPISGHVSLYWYRQALGQGPEFLTYFNYEAQQDKSGLPNDRFSAERPEGSISTLTIQRTEQRDSAMYRCASSMPQSPPKDTQYFGPGTRLTVL.

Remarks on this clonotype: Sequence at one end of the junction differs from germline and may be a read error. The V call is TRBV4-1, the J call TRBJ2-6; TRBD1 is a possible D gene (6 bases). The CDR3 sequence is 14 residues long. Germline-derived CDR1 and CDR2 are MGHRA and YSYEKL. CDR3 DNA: TGCGCCAGCAGCCAACCCGGGACAAACCGTGGGCTGGCTTTC. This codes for CASSQPGTNRGLAF.

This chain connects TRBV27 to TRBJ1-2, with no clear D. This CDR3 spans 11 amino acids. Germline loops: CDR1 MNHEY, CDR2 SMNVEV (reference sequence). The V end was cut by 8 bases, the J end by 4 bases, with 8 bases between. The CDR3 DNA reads TGTGCCAGCGGTAGCGGCTATGGCTACACCTTC. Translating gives CASGSGYGYTF.

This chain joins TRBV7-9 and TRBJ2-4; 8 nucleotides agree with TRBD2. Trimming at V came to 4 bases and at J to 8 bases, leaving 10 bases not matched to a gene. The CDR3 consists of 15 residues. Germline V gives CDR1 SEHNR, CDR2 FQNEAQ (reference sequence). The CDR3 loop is CASSSSPRGGDIQYF. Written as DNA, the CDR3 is TGTGCCAGCAGCTCTTCCCCCCGGGGGGGGGACATTCAGTACTTC.

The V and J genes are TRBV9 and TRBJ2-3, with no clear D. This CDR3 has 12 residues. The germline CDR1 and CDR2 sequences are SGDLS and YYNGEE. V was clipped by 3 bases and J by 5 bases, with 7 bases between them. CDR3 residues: CASSATGDTQYF. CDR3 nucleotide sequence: TGTGCCAGCAGCGCGACGGGAGATACGCAGTATTTT.

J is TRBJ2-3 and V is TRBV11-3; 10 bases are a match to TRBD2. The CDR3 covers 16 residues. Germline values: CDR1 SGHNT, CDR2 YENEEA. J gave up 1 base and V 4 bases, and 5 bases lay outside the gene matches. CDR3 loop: CASSSGLAIGTDTQYF. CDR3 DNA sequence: TGTGCCAGCAGCTCGGGACTAGCGATCGGCACAGATACGCAGTATTTT.